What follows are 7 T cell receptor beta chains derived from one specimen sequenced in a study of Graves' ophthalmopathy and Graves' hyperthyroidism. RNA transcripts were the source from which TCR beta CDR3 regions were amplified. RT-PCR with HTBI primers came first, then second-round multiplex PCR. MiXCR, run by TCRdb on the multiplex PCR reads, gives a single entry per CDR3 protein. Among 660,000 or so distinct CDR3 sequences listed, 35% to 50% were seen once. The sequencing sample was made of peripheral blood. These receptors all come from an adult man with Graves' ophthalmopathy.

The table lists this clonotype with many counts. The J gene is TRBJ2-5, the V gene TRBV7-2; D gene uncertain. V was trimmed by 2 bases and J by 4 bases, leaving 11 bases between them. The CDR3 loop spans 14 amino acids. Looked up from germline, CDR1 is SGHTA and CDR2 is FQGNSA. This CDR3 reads CASSLRARRETQYF. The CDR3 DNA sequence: TGTGCCAGCAGCTTACGGGCGCGTAGAGAGACCCAGTACTTC.

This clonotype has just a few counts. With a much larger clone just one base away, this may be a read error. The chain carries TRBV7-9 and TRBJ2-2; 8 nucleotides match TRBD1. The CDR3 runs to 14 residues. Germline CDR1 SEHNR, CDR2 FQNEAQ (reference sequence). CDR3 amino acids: CASSLTGDTGKLFF. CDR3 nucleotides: TGTGCCAGCAGCTTGACAGGGGACACCGGGAAGCTGTTTTTT.

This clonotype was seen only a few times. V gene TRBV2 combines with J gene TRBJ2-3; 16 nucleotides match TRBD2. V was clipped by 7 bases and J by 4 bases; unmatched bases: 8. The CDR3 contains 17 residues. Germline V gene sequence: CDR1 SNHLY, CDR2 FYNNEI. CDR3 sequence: CASNVPGLAGGPDTQYF. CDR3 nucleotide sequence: TGTGCCAGCAACGTCCCGGGACTAGCGGGAGGGCCAGATACGCAGTATTTT.

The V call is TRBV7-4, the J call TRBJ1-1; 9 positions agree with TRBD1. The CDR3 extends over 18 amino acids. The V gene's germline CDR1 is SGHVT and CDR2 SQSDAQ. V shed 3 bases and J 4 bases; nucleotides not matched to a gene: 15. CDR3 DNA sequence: TGTGCCAGCAGCTTGGGTTCTTATAGGGACAGGGCTGCCACTGAAGCTTTCTTT. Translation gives CASSLGSYRDRAATEAFF.

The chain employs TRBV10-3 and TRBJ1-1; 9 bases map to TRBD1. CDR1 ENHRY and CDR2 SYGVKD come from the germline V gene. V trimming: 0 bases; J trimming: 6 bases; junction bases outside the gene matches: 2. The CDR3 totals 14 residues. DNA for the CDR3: TGTGCCATCAGTGAGTCGACAGGGGGTCCTGAAGCTTTCTTT. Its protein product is CAISESTGGPEAFF.

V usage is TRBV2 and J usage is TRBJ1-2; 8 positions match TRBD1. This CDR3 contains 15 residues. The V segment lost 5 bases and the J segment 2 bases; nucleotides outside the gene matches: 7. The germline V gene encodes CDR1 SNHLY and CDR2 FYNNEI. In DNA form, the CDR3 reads TGTGCCAGCAGTCCGACAGGGGTCGGAAACTATGGCTACACCTTC. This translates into CASSPTGVGNYGYTF. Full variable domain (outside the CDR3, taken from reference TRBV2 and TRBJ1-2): EPEVTQTPSHQVTQMGQEVILRCVPISNHLYFYWYRQILGQKVEFLVSFYNNEISEKSEIFDDQFSVERPDGSNFTLKIRSTKLEDSAMYFCASSPTGVGNYGYTFGSGTRLTVV.

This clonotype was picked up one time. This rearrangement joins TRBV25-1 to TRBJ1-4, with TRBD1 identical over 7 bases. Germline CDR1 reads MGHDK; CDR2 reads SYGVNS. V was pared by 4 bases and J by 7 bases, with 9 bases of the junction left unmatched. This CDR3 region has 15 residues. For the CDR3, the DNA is TGTGCCAGCAGTGCTCCGGGGCAGGGGGGTGAAAAACTGTTTTTT. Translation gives CASSAPGQGGEKLFF.